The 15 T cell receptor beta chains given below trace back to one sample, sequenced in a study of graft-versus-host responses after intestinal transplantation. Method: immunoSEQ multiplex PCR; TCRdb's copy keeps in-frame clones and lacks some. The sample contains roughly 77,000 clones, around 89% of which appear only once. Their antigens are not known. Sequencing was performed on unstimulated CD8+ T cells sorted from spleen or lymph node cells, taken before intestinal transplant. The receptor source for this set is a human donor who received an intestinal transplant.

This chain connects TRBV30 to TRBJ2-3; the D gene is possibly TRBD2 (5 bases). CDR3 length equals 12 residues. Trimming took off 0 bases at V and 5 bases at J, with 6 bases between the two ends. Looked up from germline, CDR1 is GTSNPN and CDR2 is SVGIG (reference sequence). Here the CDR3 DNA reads TGTGCCTGGAGTGTACTAGTAGATACGCAGTATTTT. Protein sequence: CAWSVLVDTQYF. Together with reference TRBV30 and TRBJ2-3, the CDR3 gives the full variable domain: SQTIHQWPATLVQPVGSPLSLECTVEGTSNPNLYWYRQAAGRGLQLLFYSVGIGQISSEVPQNLSASRPQDRQFILSSKKLLLSDSGFYLCAWSVLVDTQYFGPGTRLTVL.

The CDR3 DNA is TGTGCCAGCAGTCTCAGGACAGGGTCCAACTACGAGCAGTACTTC. This sequence encodes CASSLRTGSNYEQYF. The chain links TRBV27 to TRBJ2-7; 8 bases fit TRBD1. The germline V gene encodes CDR1 MNHEY and CDR2 SMNVEV (reference sequence). Losses at the gene ends were 5 bases for V and 3 bases for J; bases not matched to a gene: 9. There are 15 residues in the CDR3.

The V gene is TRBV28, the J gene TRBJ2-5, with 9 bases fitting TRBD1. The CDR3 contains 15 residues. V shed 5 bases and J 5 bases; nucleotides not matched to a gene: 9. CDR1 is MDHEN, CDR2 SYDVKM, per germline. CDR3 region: CASSVNRGRWETQYF. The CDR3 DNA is TGTGCCAGCAGTGTAAACAGGGGGCGATGGGAGACCCAGTACTTC.

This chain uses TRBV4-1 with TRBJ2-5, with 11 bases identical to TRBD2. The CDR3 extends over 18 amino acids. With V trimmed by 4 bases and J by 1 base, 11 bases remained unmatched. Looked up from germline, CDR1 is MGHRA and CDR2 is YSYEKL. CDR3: CASSLVEMGTSGQETQYF. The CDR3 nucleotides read TGCGCCAGCAGCCTAGTGGAGATGGGGACTAGCGGCCAAGAGACCCAGTACTTC.

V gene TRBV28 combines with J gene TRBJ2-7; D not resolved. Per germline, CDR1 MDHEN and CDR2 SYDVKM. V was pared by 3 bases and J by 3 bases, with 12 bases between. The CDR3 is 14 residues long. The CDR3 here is CASSFGQVVYEQYF. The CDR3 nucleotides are TGTGCCAGCAGTTTTGGGCAGGTAGTCTACGAGCAGTACTTC.

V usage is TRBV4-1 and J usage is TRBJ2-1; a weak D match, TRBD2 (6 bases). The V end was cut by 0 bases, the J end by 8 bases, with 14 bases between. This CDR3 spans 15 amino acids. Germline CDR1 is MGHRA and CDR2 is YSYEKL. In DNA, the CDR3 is TGCGCCAGCAGCCAAGAGGTGAGGAGGGACTATGAGCAGTTCTTC. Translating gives CASSQEVRRDYEQFF.

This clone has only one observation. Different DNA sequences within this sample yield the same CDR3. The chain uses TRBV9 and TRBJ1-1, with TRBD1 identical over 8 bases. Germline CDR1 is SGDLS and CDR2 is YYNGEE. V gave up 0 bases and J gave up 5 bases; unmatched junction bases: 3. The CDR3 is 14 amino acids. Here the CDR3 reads CASSVGTGGTEAFF. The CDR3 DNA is TGTGCCAGCAGCGTAGGTACAGGGGGTACTGAAGCTTTCTTT.

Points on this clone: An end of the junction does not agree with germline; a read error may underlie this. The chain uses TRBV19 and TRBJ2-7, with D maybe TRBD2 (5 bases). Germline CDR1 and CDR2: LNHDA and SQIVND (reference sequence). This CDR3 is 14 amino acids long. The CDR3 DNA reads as TGTGCCAGTAGTATAGTACTTTTTGCTGCTCCTGACTATTTC. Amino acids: CASSIVLFAAPDYF.

Here the CDR3 reads CAWTPGTGTYEQYF. The CDR3 DNA is TGTGCCTGGACCCCCGGGACAGGAACCTACGAGCAGTACTTC. V is TRBV30 and J is TRBJ2-5; 8 bases match TRBD1. The DNA matches TRBJ2-7 better at its end, which makes the J call doubtful. The CDR3 has 14 amino acids. Germline V gene data show CDR1 as GTSNPN and CDR2 as SVGIG (reference sequence).

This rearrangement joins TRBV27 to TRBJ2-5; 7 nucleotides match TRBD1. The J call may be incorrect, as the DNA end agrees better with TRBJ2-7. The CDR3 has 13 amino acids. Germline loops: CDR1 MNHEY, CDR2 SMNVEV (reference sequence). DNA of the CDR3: TGTGCCAGCAGTCCGACAGGGTACCACGAGCAGTACTTC. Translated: CASSPTGYHEQYF.

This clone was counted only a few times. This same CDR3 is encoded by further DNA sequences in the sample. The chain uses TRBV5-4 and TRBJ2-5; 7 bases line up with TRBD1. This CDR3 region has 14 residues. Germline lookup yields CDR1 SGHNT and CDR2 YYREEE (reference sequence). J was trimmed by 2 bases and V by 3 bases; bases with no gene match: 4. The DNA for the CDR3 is TGTGCCAGCAGCTCCGGGGACAGACAAGAGACCCAGTACTTC. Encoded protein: CASSSGDRQETQYF.

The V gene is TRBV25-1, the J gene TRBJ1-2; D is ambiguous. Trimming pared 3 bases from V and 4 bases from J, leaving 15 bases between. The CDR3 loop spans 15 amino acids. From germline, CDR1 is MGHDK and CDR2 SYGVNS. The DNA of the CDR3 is TGTGCCAGCAGTGATAGAGGAAACGGGGTCTATGGCTACACCTTC. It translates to CASSDRGNGVYGYTF.

CDR3 in DNA: TGTGCCACCAGCAGGTCTGGTGAAACGGGACAGGGAATCTATGGCTACACCTTC. Encoded protein: CATSRSGETGQGIYGYTF. The chain employs TRBV15 and TRBJ1-2; 9 bases align to TRBD1. V trimming: 3 bases; J trimming: 4 bases; junction bases outside the gene matches: 15. The CDR3 length is 18 residues. Germline CDR1 LNHNV, CDR2 YYDKDF (reference sequence).

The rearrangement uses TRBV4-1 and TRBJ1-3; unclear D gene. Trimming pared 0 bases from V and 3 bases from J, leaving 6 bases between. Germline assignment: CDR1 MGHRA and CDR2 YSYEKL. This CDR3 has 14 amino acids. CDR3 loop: CASSQEAVGNTIYF. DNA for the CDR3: TGCGCCAGCAGCCAAGAGGCAGTTGGAAACACCATATATTTT.

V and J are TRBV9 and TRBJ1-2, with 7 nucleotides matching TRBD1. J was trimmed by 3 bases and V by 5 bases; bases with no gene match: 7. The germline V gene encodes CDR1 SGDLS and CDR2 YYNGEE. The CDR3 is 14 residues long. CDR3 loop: CASREQTGHYGYTF. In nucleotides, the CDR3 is TGTGCCAGCAGGGAACAGACAGGGCACTATGGCTACACCTTC.